One sample yielded the 14 T cell receptor beta chains listed below, sequenced in a study of OX40 agonist ivuxolimab in advanced cancers. Assay used: immunoSEQ multiplex PCR; TCRdb lists only in-frame clones, some missing. Of around 140,000 clones detected, approximately 90% appear once; the ten largest clones hold approximately 1%. Material: CD4+ or CD8+ T cells sorted from blood, obtained in a trial of the OX40 agonist ivuxolimab. The receptors shown here come from an adult with an advanced solid tumor such as melanoma, head and neck, liver or kidney cancer.

The chain has TRBV9 and TRBJ2-3; 8 bases match TRBD1. The J segment lost 0 bases and the V segment lost 3 bases, leaving 9 bases of the junction unmatched. CDR1 and CDR2 (germline): SGDLS, YYNGEE. This CDR3 has 17 amino acids. CDR3 nucleotides: TGTGCCAGCAGCGAGCCCCGCAGGGGGCACAGCACAGATACGCAGTATTTT. It yields the protein CASSEPRRGHSTDTQYF.

The chain joins TRBV19 to TRBJ1-1; D is undetermined. Trimming shortened V by 8 bases and J by 10 bases, and 17 bases separated the two germline ends. Looked up from germline, CDR1 is LNHDA and CDR2 is SQIVND (reference sequence). The CDR3 covers 12 residues. CDR3 in DNA: TGTGCCAGTGTAGGAGGATTCACCGGAGCTTTCTTT. Encoded protein: CASVGGFTGAFF.

The V gene is TRBV5-1, the J gene TRBJ2-5; the match to TRBD2 covers 10 bases. V trimming: 4 bases; J trimming: 5 bases; junction bases outside the gene matches: 8. This CDR3 is 15 amino acids long. CDR1 is SGHRS and CDR2 is YFSETQ in the germline V gene. As DNA, the CDR3 is TGCGCCAGCAGCCAACTAGCGGGGTCTGGGGAGACCCAGTACTTC. It translates to CASSQLAGSGETQYF.

The CDR3 DNA is TGTGCCAGCAGCTTTCGGGAGAACACTGAAGCTTTCTTT. Protein: CASSFRENTEAFF. The chain recombines TRBV7-8 with TRBJ1-1; D not certain. Per germline, CDR1 SGHVS and CDR2 FQNEAQ. The V and J ends lost 3 bases and 1 base respectively, with 6 bases between them. The CDR3 has 13 amino acids.

The CDR3 sequence is CASTATYEQYF. The CDR3 DNA sequence: TGTGCCAGCACCGCCACCTACGAGCAGTACTTC. V is TRBV28 and J is TRBJ2-7; D unresolved. The ends were cut back, 7 bases at V and 2 bases at J, with 6 bases in the middle. Germline assignment: CDR1 MDHEN and CDR2 SYDVKM. The CDR3 length is 11 residues.

The V and J genes are TRBV5-1 and TRBJ1-1; TRBD1 agrees at 8 bases. After removal of 1 base from V and 1 base from J, the junction contained 6 bases not matched to a gene. The CDR3 runs 16 residues. CDR1 and CDR2 from the germline V gene are SGHRS and YFSETQ. The CDR3 nucleotides read TGCGCCAGCAGCTTGATGGCAGGGGGCTCGAACACTGAAGCTTTCTTT. Translated: CASSLMAGGSNTEAFF.

The V and J genes are TRBV5-1 and TRBJ2-2; TRBD1 or TRBD2 may be the D gene (5 bases each). Per germline, CDR1 SGHRS and CDR2 YFSETQ. The CDR3 is made up of 17 amino acids. Trimming cost V 2 bases and J 4 bases, with 18 bases left between them. The CDR3: CASSFLPGLRGTGELFF. The CDR3 nucleotides read TGCGCCAGCAGCTTCCTTCCGGGGCTTAGAGGCACCGGGGAGCTGTTTTTT.

The chain joins TRBV20-1 to TRBJ2-7; a weak D match, TRBD2 (6 bases). The CDR3 extends over 10 amino acids. V was pared by 3 bases and J by 6 bases, with 6 bases between. Looked up from germline, CDR1 is DFQATT and CDR2 is SNEGSKA (reference sequence). This chain's CDR3 is CSASGGEQYF. The CDR3 coding sequence is TGCAGTGCTAGCGGGGGCGAGCAGTACTTC.

This clone occurred once. The V and J genes are TRBV4-2 and TRBJ2-3; 9 bases fit TRBD2. The CDR3 length is 21 residues. Germline V gene data show CDR1 as LGHNA and CDR2 as YNFKEQ. The V segment lost 0 bases and the J segment 4 bases; nucleotides outside the gene matches: 20. CDR3 in DNA: TGTGCCAGCAGCCAAGATGGGTTGTCGCGGGAGGGCCAGAGTGCTGCAGATACGCAGTATTTT. Amino acids: CASSQDGLSREGQSAADTQYF.

The chain links TRBV6-1 to TRBJ2-2; unclear D gene. Trimming removed 1 base from V and 0 bases from J, with 6 bases in between. This CDR3 has 15 amino acids. CDR1 and CDR2 (germline): MNHNS, SASEGT. In DNA, the CDR3 is TGTGCCAGCAGTGAAGTAGAATCGAACACCGGGGAGCTGTTTTTT. Translation: CASSEVESNTGELFF.

This clone appeared a single time. The genes are TRBV6-5 and TRBJ1-1; 7 nucleotides agree with TRBD1. Per germline, CDR1 MNHEY and CDR2 SVGAGI. The V gene end was trimmed by 5 bases and the J gene end by 1 base; junction bases not matched to a gene: 7. The CDR3 has 15 amino acids. The CDR3, as DNA: TGTGCCAGCAGTCCCCCGGGACAGAGGAACACTGAAGCTTTCTTT. Encoded protein: CASSPPGQRNTEAFF.

The chain carries TRBV7-3 and TRBJ2-2; 8 nucleotides line up with TRBD1. The CDR3 spans 16 residues. Germline loops: CDR1 SGHTA, CDR2 FQGTGA. V lost 1 base to trimming and J lost 4 bases; unmatched junction nucleotides: 5. The CDR3 DNA is TGTGCCAGCAGCTTAAATCGCCAGGGGGCCACCGGGGAGCTGTTTTTT. Encoded protein: CASSLNRQGATGELFF.

The J gene is TRBJ2-7, the V gene TRBV19; the match to TRBD1 covers 10 bases. CDR3 length: 15 amino acids. The V gene end was trimmed by 1 base and the J gene end by 3 bases; junction bases not matched to a gene: 3. The germline gives CDR1 LNHDA, CDR2 SQIVND (reference sequence). CDR3 nucleotide sequence: TGTGCCAGTAGTATAGCGACAGGGGGCGGCTACGAGCAGTACTTC. Protein: CASSIATGGGYEQYF.

The V call is TRBV27, the J call TRBJ1-1; 9 positions agree with TRBD1. The V gene's germline CDR1 is MNHEY and CDR2 SMNVEV (reference sequence). After removal of 0 bases from V and 5 bases from J, the junction contained 4 bases not matched to a gene. The CDR3 runs 15 residues. The DNA of the CDR3 is TGTGCCAGCAGTTTATCGGGACAGGGATTAACTGAAGCTTTCTTT. As protein: CASSLSGQGLTEAFF.